Each of the 19 T cell receptor beta chains below was sequenced from the same sample in a study of blood T cells in healthy people across ages. Primers used in a second PCR of roughly 7 to 11 cycles were a sample-barcoded 5' primer and a J-beta primer mix. MiXCR, run by TCRdb on the 5' RACE reads, gives a single entry per CDR3 protein. The table lists approximately 1.5 million distinct CDR3 sequences, about 42% of them singletons. Sequencing was performed on blood. The origin of the receptors is a woman aged 18-29 years in good health.

This clonotype was counted a few times. The chain carries TRBV27 and TRBJ2-3; D may be TRBD1 or TRBD2 (5 bases each). There are 15 residues in the CDR3. Germline V gives CDR1 MNHEY, CDR2 SMNVEV (reference sequence). V was trimmed by 3 bases and J by 0 bases, leaving 10 bases between them. This CDR3 is CASSFRDHSTDTQYF. DNA of the CDR3: TGTGCCAGCAGTTTCCGGGACCATAGCACAGATACGCAGTATTTT.

CDR3 loop: CASSRQGAEEQYF. Here the CDR3 DNA reads TGTGCCAGCTCAAGACAGGGGGCAGAAGAGCAGTACTTC. The V call is TRBV18, the J call TRBJ2-7, with 10 bases matching TRBD1. The germline CDR1 and CDR2 sequences are KGHSH and LQKENI. The CDR3 length is 13 residues. The J segment lost 7 bases and the V segment lost 5 bases, leaving 5 bases of the junction unmatched.

This clonotype was counted a few times. V usage is TRBV20-1 and J usage is TRBJ2-3; the match to TRBD2 covers 8 bases. This CDR3 contains 13 residues. Trimming took 1 base from V and 4 from J; bases not matched to a gene: 1. Looked up from germline, CDR1 is DFQATT and CDR2 is SNEGSKA (reference sequence). In DNA form, the CDR3 reads TGCAGTGCTAGAGTACTAGCGGCAGATACGCAGTATTTT. This codes for CSARVLAADTQYF.

Only one count was recorded for this clonotype. The gene calls are TRBV12-3 or TRBV12-4 and TRBJ2-3; D possibly corresponds to TRBD1 (5 bases). Trimming took 6 bases from V and 4 from J, leaving 14 bases between them. The CDR3 totals 14 residues. CDR3 region: CASSLNRISDTQYF. The CDR3 nucleotides read TGTGCCAGCAGCCTAAACAGGATATCAGATACGCAGTATTTT.

In this sample, this clonotype turned up a few times. The chain combines TRBV4-2 with TRBJ2-4; 10 bases match TRBD1. The trim removed 0 bases at V and 12 bases at J, leaving 17 bases unmatched. The germline gives CDR1 LGHNA, CDR2 YNFKEQ. The CDR3 has 18 amino acids. This chain's CDR3 is CASSQDLSGDRGHRGQYF. CDR3 bases: TGTGCCAGCAGCCAAGACTTGTCAGGAGACAGGGGGCATCGTGGTCAGTACTTC.

This chain links TRBV6-5 with TRBJ2-5; D could derive from TRBD1 or TRBD2 (6 bases each). V dropped 7 bases and J dropped 6 bases, with 18 bases sitting between them. The CDR3 totals 14 residues. The V gene's germline CDR1 is MNHEY and CDR2 SVGAGI. The CDR3 coding sequence is TGTGCCAGCAATGAAAACCAGGGGAGGCAGACCCAGTACTTC. Translation: CASNENQGRQTQYF.

The genes are TRBV28 and TRBJ2-5, with TRBD1 matching 8 bases. Per germline, CDR1 MDHEN and CDR2 SYDVKM. V lost 4 bases and J lost 11; bases outside the gene matches: 12. The CDR3 runs 14 residues. CDR3 in DNA: TGTGCCAGCAGTTCCCAGGACAGGGCAGACAAGCAGTACTTC. Encoded protein: CASSSQDRADKQYF.

This chain connects TRBV7-8 to TRBJ1-2; D is possibly TRBD1 (6 bases). Germline assignment: CDR1 SGHVS and CDR2 FQNEAQ. The CDR3 runs 15 residues. V was trimmed by 0 bases and J by 8 bases, leaving 16 bases between them. This CDR3 is CASSLAGATQGGYTF. The CDR3, as DNA: TGTGCCAGCAGCTTAGCGGGGGCCACCCAGGGCGGCTACACCTTC.

The chain uses TRBV7-2 and TRBJ2-3; the D gene is possibly TRBD1 (7 bases). V lost 4 bases to trimming and J lost 2 bases, with 13 bases between them. CDR3 length equals 15 residues. From germline, CDR1 is SGHTA and CDR2 FQGNSA. The CDR3 is CASSWTGLITDTQYF. DNA of the CDR3: TGTGCCAGCAGCTGGACAGGACTAATCACAGATACGCAGTATTTT. Full variable domain (remainder filled in from reference TRBV7-2 and TRBJ2-3): GAGVSQSPSNKVTEKGKDVELRCDPISGHTALYWYRQSLGQGLEFLIYFQGNSAPDKSGLPSDRFSAERTGGSVSTLTIQRTQQEDSAVYLCASSWTGLITDTQYFGPGTRLTVL.

V is TRBV20-1 and J is TRBJ2-5; tentatively, D is TRBD1 (5 bases). The V gene's germline CDR1 is DFQATT and CDR2 SNEGSKA (reference sequence). This CDR3 has 13 residues. Trimming shortened V by 4 bases and J by 4 bases, and 13 bases separated the two germline ends. The CDR3 sequence: CSATRVIRETQYF. CDR3 coding DNA: TGCAGTGCTACCAGGGTTATCCGAGAGACCCAGTACTTC.

This clonotype turned up a few times. The V gene is TRBV20-1, the J gene TRBJ2-7; weak D call: TRBD1 (6 bases). This CDR3 has 11 residues. The V end lost 6 bases, the J end lost 5 bases, and 11 bases lay between the germline ends. Germline CDR1 DFQATT, CDR2 SNEGSKA (reference sequence). CDR3 coding DNA: TGCAGTGCCTTGGACAGCCACGAGCAGTACTTC. Translating it yields CSALDSHEQYF.

This chain links TRBV20-1 with TRBJ1-6; 7 bases fit TRBD1. Per germline, CDR1 DFQATT and CDR2 SNEGSKA (reference sequence). Losses at the gene ends were 5 bases for V and 8 bases for J; bases not matched to a gene: 9. The CDR3 has 14 residues. The CDR3 nucleotides are TGCAGTGCTGGTCGACGACAGGGTGATTCACCCCTCCACTTT. Translation gives CSAGRRQGDSPLHF.

The chain recombines TRBV29-1 with TRBJ2-2, with a tentative D call TRBD2 (6 bases). This CDR3 has 13 amino acids. V was cut by 4 bases and J by 6 bases, with 12 bases left in between. In germline, CDR1 is SQVTM, CDR2 ANQGSEA. CDR3 sequence reads: CSVGRRLAGELFF. The CDR3 DNA follows: TGCAGCGTTGGTCGCAGACTAGCCGGGGAGCTGTTTTTT.

This clonotype was counted between two and nine times. This chain links TRBV20-1 with TRBJ1-2, with D maybe TRBD1 (5 bases). The CDR3 extends over 13 amino acids. Trimming cost V 0 bases and J 4 bases, with 9 bases left between them. The germline CDR1 and CDR2 sequences are DFQATT and SNEGSKA (reference sequence). The CDR3, as DNA: TGCAGTGCTAGAGAGGGGACTACCTATGGCTACACCTTC. Protein sequence: CSAREGTTYGYTF.

In its sample, this clonotype was seen many times. The V call is TRBV28, the J call TRBJ2-1, with D possibly called TRBD1 or TRBD2 (5 bases each). CDR3 length equals 16 residues. Germline V gene sequence: CDR1 MDHEN, CDR2 SYDVKM. V lost 5 bases to trimming and J lost 7 bases, with 21 bases between them. The CDR3 nucleotides are TGTGCCAGCAGTCCAATGGGGACCCTAAACGCTAATGAGCAGTTCTTC. It is translated as CASSPMGTLNANEQFF. The full variable domain, completed using reference TRBV28 and TRBJ2-1, is DVKVTQSSRYLVKRTGEKVFLECVQDMDHENMFWYRQDPGLGLRLIYFSYDVKMKEKGDIPEGYSVSREKKERFSLILESASTNQTSMYLCASSPMGTLNANEQFFGPGTRLTVL.

This clonotype was detected a few times. This sequence joins TRBV5-1 and TRBJ1-2, with no clear D. The germline V gene has CDR1 SGHRS and CDR2 YFSETQ. V lost 0 bases to trimming and J lost 8 bases, with 17 bases between them. This CDR3 region has 15 residues. Here the CDR3 DNA reads TGCGCCAGCAGCTTGGTGCTTATCGGCCAAGAGGGCTACACCTTC. The encoded protein is CASSLVLIGQEGYTF.

The genes are TRBV11-3 and TRBJ2-1; 11 bases are a match to TRBD2. Per the germline V gene, CDR1 is SGHNT and CDR2 is YENEEA. This CDR3 spans 14 amino acids. The V gene end was trimmed by 5 bases and the J gene end by 9 bases; junction bases not matched to a gene: 6. This CDR3 reads CASSKLAGGFEQFF. In nucleotides, the CDR3 is TGTGCCAGCAGCAAGCTAGCGGGGGGTTTTGAGCAGTTCTTC.

The chain has TRBV7-2 and TRBJ2-3; D not resolved. The CDR3 sequence is 13 residues long. Trimming removed 2 bases at V and 3 bases at J, with 6 bases between. From germline, CDR1 is SGHTA and CDR2 FQGNSA. CDR3: CASSLPATDTQYF. The CDR3 DNA follows: TGTGCCAGCAGCTTACCAGCGACAGATACGCAGTATTTT.

The chain links TRBV9 to TRBJ2-1, with 8 bases matching TRBD1. The V segment lost 4 bases and the J segment 4 bases; nucleotides outside the gene matches: 7. Per germline, CDR1 SGDLS and CDR2 YYNGEE. This CDR3 contains 15 residues. The CDR3 sequence is CASSPMGQEYNEQFF. DNA for the CDR3: TGTGCCAGCAGCCCTATGGGACAGGAATACAATGAGCAGTTCTTC. The full variable domain, with the rest looked up from reference TRBV9 and TRBJ2-1, is DSGVTQTPKHLITATGQRVTLRCSPRSGDLSVYWYQQSLDQGLQFLIQYYNGEERAKGNILERFSAQQFPDLHSELNLSSLELGDSALYFCASSPMGQEYNEQFFGPGTRLTVL.